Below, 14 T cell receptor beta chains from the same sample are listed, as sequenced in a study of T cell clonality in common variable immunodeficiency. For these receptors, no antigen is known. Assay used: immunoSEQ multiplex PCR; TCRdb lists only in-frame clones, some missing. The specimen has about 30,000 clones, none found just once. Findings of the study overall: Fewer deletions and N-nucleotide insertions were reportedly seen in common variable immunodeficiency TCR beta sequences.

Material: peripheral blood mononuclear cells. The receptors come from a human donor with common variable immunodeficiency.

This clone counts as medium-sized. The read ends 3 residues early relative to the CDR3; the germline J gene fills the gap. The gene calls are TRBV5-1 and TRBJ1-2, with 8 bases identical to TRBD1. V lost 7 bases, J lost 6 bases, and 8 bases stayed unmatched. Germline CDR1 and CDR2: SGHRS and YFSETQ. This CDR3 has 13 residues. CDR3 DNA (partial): TGCGCCAGCTCCCCGGAGACAGGGGATGGC. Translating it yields CASSPETGDG. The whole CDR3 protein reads CASSPETGDGYTF. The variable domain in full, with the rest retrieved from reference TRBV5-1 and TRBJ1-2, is KAGVTQTPRYLIKTRGQQVTLSCSPISGHRSVSWYQQTPGQGLQFLFEYFSETQRNKGNFPGRFSGRQFSNSRSEMNVSTLELGDSALYLCASSPETGDGYTFGSGTRLTVV.

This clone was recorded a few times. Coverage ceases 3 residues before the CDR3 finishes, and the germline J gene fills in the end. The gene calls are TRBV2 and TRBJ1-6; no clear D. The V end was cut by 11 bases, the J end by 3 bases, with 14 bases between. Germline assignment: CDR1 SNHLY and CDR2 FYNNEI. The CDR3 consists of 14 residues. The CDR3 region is CAAVEDFYNSPLHF. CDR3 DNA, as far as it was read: TGTGCCGCCGTGGAGGACTTCTATAATTCACCC.

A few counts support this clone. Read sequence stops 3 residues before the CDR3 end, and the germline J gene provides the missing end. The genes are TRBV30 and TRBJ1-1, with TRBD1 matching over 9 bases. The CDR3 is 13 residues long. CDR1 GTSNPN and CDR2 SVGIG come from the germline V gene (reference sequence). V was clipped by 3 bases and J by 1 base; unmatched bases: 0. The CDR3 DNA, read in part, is TGTGCCTGGAGGGACAGGGGGAACACTGAA. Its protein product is CAWRDRGNTE. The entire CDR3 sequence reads CAWRDRGNTEAFF.

CDR3 loop: CASSLADTSYEQYF. Incomplete CDR3 DNA: TGTGCCAGCAGCTTAGCCGACACGTCCTACGAG. J is TRBJ2-7 and V is TRBV7-9; D ambiguous. Read data end 3 residues before the CDR3 end; the end is taken from the germline J gene. This CDR3 is 14 amino acids long. The V end was cut by 0 bases, the J end by 1 base, with 7 bases between. CDR1 SEHNR and CDR2 FQNEAQ come from the germline V gene (reference sequence).

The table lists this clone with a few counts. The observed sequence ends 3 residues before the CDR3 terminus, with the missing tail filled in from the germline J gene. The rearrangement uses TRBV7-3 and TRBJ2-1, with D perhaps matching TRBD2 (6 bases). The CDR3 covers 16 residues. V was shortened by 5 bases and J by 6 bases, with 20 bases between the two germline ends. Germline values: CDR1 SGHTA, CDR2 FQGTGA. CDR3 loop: CASSRYSRGLANEQFF. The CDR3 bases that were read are TGTGCCAGCAGCCGCTACTCGCGGGGTCTTGCCAATGAG.

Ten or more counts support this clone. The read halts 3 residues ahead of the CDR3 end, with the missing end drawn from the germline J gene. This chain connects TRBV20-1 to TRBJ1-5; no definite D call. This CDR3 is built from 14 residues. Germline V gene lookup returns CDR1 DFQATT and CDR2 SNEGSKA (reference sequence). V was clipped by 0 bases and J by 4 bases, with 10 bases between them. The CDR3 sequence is CSARDWAINQPQHF. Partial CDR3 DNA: TGCAGTGCTAGAGATTGGGCCATTAATCAGCCC.

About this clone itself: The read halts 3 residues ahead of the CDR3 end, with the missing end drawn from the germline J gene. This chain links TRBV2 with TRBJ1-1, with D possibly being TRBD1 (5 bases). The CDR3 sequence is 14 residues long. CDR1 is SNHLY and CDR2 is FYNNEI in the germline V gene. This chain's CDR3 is CASSISTESRGAFF. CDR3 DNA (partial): TGTGCCAGCAGCATATCGACAGAATCGAGGGGA.

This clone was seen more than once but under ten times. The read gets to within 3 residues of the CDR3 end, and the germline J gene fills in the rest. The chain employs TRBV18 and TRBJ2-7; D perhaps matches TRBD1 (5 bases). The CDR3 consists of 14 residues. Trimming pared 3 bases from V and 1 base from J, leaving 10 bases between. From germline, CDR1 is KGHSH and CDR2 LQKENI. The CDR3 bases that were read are TGTGCCAGCTCACCGATTGACAGTTCCTACGAG. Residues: CASSPIDSSYE. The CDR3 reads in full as CASSPIDSSYEQYF.

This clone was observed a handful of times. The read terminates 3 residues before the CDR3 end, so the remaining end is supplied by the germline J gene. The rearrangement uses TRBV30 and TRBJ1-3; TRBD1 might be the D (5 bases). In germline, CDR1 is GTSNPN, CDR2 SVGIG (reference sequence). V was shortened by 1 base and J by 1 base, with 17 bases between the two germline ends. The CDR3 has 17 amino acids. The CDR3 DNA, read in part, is TGTGCCTGGAGTGAGCCGGGACTATCGATATCTGGAAACACC. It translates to CAWSEPGLSISGNT. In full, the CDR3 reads CAWSEPGLSISGNTIYF.

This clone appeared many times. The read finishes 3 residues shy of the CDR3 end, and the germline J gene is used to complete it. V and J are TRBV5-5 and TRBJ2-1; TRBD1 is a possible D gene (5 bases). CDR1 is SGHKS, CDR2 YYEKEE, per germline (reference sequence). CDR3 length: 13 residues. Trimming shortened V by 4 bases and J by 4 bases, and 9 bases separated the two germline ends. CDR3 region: CASSGTGYNEQFF. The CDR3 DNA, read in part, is TGTGCCAGCAGCGGCACAGGATACAATGAG.

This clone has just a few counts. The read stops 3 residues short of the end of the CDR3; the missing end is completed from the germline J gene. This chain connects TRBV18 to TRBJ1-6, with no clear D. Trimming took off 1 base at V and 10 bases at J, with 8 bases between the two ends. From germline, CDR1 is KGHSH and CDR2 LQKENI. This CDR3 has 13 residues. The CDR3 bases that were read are TGTGCCAGCTCACCACAGGATAGCTCACCC. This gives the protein CASSPQDSSP. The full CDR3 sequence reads CASSPQDSSPLHF.

The CDR3 region is CASSITGSTLHF. Partial CDR3 DNA: TGTGCCAGTAGTATCACGGGTAGCACC. The chain recombines TRBV19 with TRBJ1-6; D is unresolved. Read coverage stops 3 residues before the CDR3 terminus; the germline J gene supplies the remainder. Per the germline V gene, CDR1 is LNHDA and CDR2 is SQIVND (reference sequence). This CDR3 spans 12 amino acids.

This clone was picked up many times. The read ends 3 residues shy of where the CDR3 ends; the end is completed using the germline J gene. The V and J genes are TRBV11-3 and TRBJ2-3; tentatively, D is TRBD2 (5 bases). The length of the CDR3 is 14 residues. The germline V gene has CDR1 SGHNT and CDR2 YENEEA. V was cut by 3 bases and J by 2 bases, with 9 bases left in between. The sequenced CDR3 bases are TGTGCCAGCAGCTTCGGACTGGACACAGATACG. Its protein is CASSFGLDTDT. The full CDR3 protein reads CASSFGLDTDTQYF. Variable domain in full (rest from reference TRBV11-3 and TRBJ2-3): EAGVVQSPRYKIIEKKQPVAFWCNPISGHNTLYWYLQNLGQGPELLIRYENEEAVDDSQLPKDRFSAERLKGVDSTLKIQPAELGDSAVYLCASSFGLDTDTQYFGPGTRLTVL.

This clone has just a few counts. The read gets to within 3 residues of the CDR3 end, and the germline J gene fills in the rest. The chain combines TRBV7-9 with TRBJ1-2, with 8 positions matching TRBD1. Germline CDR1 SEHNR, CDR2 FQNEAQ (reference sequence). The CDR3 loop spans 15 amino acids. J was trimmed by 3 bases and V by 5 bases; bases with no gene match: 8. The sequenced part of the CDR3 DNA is TGTGCCAGCAGCAACGGACAGGGAGTAGACTATGGC. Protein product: CASSNGQGVDYG. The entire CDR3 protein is CASSNGQGVDYGYTF.